This TCR beta chain was captured by sequencing in a study of siplizumab effects on memory and regulatory T cells. In its sample, this clone was seen once. What it binds is unknown. Points from the study as a whole: Where siplizumab was present, mappable alloreactive CD4+ clones averaged about 67% Treg-derived, compared with 25% to 30% in controls.

The germline V gene has CDR1 MGHDK and CDR2 SYGVNS. The V end was cut by 3 bases, the J end by 7 bases, with 13 bases between. The CDR3 covers 14 residues. Some clones are missing from TCRdb's copy, which holds only in-frame ones; the method was immunoSEQ multiplex PCR. The sample lists approximately 100,000 clones; roughly 94% were seen once. Sequencing was done on a sample of Tregs sorted from blood. The receptor comes from a human donor in good health. V usage is TRBV25-1 and J usage is TRBJ1-5; D gene unclear. For the CDR3, the DNA is TGTGCCAGCAGTGAGGGCCGGGCGTGGCAGCCCCAGCATTTT. Protein: CASSEGRAWQPQHF.